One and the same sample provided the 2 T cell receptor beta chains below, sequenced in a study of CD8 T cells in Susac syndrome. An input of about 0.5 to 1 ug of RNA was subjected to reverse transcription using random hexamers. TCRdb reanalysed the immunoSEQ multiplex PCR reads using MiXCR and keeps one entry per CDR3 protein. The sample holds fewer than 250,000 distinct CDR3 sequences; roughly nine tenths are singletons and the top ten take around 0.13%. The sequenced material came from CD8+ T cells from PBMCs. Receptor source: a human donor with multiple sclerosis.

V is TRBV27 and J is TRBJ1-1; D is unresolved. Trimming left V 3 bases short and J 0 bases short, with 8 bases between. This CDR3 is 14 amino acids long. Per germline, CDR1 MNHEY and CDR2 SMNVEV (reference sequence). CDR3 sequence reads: CASSLSSVNTEAFF. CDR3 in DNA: TGTGCCAGCAGTTTGTCCTCGGTGAACACTGAAGCTTTCTTT.

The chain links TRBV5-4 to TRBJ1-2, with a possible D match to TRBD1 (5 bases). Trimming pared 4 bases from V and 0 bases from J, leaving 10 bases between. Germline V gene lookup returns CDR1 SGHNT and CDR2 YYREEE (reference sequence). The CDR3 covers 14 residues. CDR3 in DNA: TGTGCCAGCAGCGTTTTGGGGGCTAACTATGGCTACACCTTC. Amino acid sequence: CASSVLGANYGYTF.